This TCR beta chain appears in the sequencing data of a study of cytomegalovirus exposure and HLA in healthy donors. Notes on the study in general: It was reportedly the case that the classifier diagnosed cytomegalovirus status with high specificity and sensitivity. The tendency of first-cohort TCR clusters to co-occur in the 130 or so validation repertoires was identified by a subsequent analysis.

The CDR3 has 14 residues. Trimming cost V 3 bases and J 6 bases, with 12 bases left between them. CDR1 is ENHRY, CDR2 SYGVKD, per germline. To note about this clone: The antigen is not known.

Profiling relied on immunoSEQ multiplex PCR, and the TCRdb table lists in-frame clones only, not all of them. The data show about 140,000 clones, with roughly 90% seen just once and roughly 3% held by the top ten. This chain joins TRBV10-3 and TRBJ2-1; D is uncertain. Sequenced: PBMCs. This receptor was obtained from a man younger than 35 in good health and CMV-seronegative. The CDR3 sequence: CAISDPNLSNEQFF. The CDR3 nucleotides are TGTGCCATCAGTGACCCCAACCTTAGCAATGAGCAGTTCTTC.